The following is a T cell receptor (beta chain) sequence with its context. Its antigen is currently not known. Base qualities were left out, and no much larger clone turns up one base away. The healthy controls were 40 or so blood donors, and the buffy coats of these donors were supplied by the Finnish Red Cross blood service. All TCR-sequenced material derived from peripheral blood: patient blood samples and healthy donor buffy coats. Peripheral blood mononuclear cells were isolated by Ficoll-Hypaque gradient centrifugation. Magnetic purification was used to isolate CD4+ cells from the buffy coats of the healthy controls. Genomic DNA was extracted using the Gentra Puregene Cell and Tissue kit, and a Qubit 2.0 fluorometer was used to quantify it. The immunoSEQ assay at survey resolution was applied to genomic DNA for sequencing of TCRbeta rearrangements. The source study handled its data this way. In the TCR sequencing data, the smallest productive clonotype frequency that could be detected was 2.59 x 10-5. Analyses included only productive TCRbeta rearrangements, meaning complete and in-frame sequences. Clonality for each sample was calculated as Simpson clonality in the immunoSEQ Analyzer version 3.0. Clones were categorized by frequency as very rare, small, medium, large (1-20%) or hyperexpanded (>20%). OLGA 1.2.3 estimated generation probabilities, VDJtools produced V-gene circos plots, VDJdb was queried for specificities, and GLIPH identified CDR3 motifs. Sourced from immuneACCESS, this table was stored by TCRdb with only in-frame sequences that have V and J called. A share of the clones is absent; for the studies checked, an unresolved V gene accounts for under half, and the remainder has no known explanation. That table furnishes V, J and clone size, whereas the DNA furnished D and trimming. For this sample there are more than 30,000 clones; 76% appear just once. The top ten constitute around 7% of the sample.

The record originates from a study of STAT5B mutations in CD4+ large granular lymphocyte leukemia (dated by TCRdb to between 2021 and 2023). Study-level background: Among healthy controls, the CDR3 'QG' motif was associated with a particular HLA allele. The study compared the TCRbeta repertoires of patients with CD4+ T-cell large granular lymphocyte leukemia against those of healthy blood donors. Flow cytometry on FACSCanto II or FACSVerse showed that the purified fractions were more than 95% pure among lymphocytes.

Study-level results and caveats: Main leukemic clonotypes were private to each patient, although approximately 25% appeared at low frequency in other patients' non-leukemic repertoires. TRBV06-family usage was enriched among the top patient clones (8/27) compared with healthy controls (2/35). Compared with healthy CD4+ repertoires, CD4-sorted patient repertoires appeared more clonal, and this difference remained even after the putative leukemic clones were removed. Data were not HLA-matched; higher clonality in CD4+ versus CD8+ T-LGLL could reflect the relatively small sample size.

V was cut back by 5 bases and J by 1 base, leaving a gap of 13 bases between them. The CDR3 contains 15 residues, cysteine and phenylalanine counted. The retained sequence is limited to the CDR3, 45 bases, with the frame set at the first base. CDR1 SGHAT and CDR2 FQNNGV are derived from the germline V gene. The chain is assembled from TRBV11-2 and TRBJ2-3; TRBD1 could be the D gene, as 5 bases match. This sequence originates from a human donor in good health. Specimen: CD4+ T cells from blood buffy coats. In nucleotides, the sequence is TGTGCCAGCAGCCCCGGCAGGGTCCGCACAGATACGCAGTATTTT. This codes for CASSPGRVRTDTQYF.